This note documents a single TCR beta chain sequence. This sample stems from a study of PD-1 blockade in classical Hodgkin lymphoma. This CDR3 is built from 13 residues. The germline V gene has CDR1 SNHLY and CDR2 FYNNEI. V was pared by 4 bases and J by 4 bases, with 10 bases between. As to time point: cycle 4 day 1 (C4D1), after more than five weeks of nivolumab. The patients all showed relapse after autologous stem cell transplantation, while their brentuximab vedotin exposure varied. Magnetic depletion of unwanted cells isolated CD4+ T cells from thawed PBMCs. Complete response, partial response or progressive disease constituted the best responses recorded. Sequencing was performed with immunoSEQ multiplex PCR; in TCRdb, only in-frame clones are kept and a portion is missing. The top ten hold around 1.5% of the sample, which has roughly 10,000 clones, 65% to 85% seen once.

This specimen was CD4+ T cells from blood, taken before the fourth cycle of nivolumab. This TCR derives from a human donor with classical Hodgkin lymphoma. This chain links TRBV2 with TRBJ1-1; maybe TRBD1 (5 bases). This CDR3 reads CASSAGLGTEAFF. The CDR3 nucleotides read TGTGCCAGCAGTGCAGGGTTGGGCACTGAAGCTTTCTTT.